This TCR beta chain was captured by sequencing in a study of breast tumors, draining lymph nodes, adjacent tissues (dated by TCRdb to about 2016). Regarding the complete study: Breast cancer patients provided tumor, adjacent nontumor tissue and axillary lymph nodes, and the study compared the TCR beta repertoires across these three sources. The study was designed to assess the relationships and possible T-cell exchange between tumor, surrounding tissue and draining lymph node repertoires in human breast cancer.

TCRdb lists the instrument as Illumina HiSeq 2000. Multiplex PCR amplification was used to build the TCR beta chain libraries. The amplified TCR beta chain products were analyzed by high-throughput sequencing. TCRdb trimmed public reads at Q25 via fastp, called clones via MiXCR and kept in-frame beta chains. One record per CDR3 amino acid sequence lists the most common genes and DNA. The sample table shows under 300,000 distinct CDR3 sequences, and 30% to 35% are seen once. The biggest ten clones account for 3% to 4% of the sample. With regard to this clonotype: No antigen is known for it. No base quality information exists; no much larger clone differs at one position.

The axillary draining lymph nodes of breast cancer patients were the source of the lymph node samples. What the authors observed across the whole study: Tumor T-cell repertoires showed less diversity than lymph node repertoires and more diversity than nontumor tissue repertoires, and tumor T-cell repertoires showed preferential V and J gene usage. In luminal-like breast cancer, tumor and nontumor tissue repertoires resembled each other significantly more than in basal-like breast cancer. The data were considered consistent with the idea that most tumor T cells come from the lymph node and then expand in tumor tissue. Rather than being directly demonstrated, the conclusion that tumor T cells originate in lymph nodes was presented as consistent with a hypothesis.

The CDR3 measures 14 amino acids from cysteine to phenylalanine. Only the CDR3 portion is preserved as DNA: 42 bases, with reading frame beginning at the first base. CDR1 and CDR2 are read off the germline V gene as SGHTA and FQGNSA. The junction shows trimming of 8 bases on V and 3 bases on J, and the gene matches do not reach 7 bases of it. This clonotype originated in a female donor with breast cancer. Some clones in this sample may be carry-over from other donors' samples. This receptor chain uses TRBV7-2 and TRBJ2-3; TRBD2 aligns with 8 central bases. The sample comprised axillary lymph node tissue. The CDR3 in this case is CASRRGGGTDTQYF. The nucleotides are TGTGCCAGCCGACGGGGGGGCGGTACAGATACGCAGTATTTT.